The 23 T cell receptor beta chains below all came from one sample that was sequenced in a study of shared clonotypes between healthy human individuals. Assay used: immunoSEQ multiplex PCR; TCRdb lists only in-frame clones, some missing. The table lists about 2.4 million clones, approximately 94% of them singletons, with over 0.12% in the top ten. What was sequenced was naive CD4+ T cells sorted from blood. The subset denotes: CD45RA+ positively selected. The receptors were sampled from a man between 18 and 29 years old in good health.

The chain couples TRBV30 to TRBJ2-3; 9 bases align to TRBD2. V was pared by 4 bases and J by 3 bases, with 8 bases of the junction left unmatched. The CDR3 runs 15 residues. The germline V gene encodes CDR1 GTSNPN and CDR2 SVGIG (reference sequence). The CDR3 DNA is TGTGCCTGGACCCCGACTAGCGGAAAAACAGATACGCAGTATTTT. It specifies CAWTPTSGKTDTQYF.

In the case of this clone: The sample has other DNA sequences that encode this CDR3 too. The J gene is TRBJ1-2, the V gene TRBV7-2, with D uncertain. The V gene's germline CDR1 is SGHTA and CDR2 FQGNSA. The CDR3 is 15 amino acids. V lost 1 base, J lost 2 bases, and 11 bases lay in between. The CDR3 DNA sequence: TGTGCCAGCAGCTTAGTGAGCGGAGGGAACTATGGCTACACCTTC. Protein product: CASSLVSGGNYGYTF. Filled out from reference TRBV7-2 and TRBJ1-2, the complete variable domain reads GAGVSQSPSNKVTEKGKDVELRCDPISGHTALYWYRQSLGQGLEFLIYFQGNSAPDKSGLPSDRFSAERTGGSVSTLTIQRTQQEDSAVYLCASSLVSGGNYGYTFGSGTRLTVV.

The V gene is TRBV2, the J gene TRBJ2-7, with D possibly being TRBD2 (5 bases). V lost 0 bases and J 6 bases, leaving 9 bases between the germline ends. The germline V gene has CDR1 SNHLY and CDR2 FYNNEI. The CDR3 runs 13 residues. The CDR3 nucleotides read TGTGCCAGCAGTGAAGCGGCGGGTCTCGAGCAGTACTTC. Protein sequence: CASSEAAGLEQYF.

DNA for the CDR3: TGTGCCAGCAGTTCGGGGGACCGTAGCAATCAGCCCCAGCATTTT. It translates to CASSSGDRSNQPQHF. The chain employs TRBV28 and TRBJ1-5, with D maybe TRBD1 (5 bases). Trimming shortened V by 4 bases and J by 0 bases, and 10 bases separated the two germline ends. The length of the CDR3 is 15 residues. Looked up from germline, CDR1 is MDHEN and CDR2 is SYDVKM.

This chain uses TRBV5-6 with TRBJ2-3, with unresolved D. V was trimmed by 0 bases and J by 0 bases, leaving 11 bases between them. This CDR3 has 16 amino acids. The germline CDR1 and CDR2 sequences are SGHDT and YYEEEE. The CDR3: CASSLGGRTSTDTQYF. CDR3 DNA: TGTGCCAGCAGCTTGGGTGGCAGAACTAGCACAGATACGCAGTATTTT.

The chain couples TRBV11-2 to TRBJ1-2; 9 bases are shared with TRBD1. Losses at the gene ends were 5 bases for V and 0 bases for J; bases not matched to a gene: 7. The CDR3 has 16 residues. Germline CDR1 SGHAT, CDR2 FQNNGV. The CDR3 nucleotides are TGTGCCAGCAGCCCCGGGACAGGGCTCACTAACTATGGCTACACCTTC. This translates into CASSPGTGLTNYGYTF.

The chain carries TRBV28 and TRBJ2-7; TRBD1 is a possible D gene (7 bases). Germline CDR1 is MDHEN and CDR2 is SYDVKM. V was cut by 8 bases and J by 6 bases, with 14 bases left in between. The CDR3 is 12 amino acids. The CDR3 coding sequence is TGTGCCAGCCTTCTTCAGGGGGGCGAGCAGTACTTC. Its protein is CASLLQGGEQYF.

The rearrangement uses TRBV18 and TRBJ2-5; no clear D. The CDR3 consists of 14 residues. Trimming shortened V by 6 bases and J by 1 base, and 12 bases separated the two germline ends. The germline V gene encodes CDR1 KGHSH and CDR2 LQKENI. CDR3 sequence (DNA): TGTGCCAGCTCTCCCCGGCAGTCCCAAGAGACCCAGTACTTC. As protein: CASSPRQSQETQYF.

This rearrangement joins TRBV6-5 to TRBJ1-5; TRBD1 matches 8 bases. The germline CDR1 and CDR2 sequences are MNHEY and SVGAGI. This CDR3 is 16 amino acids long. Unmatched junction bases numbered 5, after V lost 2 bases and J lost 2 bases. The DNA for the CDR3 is TGTGCCAGCAGTTACGACAGGGGACAGGGCAATCAGCCCCAGCATTTT. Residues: CASSYDRGQGNQPQHF.

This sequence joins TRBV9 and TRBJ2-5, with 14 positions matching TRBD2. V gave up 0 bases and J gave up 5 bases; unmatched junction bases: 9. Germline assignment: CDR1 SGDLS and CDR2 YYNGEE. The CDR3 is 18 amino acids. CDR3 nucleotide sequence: TGTGCCAGCAGCGTAGGCCCCGGGACTAGCGGGAGCCATGAGACCCAGTACTTC. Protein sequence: CASSVGPGTSGSHETQYF.

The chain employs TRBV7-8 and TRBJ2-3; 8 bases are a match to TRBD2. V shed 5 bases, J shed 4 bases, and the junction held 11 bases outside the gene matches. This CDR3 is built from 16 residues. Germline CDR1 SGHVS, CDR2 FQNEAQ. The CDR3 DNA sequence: TGTGCCAGCAGCCATGGAGGACTAGCCCTCGCAGATACGCAGTATTTT. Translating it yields CASSHGGLALADTQYF.

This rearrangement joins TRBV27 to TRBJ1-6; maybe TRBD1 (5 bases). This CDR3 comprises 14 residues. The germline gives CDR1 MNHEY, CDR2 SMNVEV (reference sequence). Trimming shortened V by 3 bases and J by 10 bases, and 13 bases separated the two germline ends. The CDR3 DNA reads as TGTGCCAGCAGTTTCGGCAGGGTCAACTCACCCCTCCACTTT. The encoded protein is CASSFGRVNSPLHF.

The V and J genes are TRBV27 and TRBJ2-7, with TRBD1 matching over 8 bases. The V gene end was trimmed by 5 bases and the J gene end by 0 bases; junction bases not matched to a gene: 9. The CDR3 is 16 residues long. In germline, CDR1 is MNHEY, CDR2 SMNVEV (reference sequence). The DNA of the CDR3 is TGTGCCAGCAGTCCTCGGACAGGGTGGGACTCCTACGAGCAGTACTTC. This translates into CASSPRTGWDSYEQYF.

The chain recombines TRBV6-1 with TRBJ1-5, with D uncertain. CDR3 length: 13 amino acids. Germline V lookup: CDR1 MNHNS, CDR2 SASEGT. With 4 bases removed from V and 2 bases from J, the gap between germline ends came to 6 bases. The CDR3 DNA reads TGTGCCAGCAGTGCCTCCGGCAATCAGCCCCAGCATTTT. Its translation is CASSASGNQPQHF.

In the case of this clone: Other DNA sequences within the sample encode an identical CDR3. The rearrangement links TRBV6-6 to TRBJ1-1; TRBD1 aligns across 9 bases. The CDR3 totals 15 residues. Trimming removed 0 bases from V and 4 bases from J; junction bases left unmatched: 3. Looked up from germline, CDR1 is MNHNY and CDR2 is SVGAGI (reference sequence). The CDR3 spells CASSYSGQGGTEAFF. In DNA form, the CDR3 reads TGTGCCAGCAGTTACTCGGGACAGGGTGGCACTGAAGCTTTCTTT.

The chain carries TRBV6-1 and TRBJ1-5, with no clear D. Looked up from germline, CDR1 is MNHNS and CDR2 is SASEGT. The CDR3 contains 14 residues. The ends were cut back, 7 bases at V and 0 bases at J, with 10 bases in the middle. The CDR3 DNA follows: TGTGCCAGCATGGAAAGGGATAGCAATCAGCCCCAGCATTTT. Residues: CASMERDSNQPQHF.

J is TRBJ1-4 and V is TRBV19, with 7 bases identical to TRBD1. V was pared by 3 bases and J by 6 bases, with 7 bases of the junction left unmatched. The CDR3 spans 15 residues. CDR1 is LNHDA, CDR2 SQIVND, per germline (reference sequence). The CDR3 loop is CASSITGTVYEKLFF. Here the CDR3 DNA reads TGTGCCAGTAGTATTACCGGGACAGTCTATGAAAAACTGTTTTTT.

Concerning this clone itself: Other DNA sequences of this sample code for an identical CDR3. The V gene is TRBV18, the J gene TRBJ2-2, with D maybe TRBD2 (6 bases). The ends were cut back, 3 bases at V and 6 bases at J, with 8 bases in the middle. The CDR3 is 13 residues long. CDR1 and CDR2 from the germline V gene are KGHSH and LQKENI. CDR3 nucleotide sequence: TGTGCCAGCTCACCCACTAGCCCCGGGGAGCTGTTTTTT. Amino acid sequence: CASSPTSPGELFF.

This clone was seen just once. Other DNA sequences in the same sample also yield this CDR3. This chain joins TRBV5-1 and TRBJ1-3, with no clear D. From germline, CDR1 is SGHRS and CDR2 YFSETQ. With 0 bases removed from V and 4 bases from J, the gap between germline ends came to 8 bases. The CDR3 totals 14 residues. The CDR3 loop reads CASSLAGRGNTIYF. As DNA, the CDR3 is TGCGCCAGCAGCTTGGCCGGGCGAGGAAACACCATATATTTT.

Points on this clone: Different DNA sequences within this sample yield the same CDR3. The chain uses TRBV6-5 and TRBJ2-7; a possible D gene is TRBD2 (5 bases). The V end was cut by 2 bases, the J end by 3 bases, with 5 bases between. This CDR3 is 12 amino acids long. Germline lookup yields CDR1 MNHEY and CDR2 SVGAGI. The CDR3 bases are TGTGCCAGCAGTTACCGGGACTACGAGCAGTACTTC. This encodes CASSYRDYEQYF.

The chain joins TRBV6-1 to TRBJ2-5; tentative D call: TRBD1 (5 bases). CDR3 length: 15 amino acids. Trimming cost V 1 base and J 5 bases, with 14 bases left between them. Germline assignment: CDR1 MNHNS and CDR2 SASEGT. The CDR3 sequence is CASSEGIAGMETQYF. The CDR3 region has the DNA TGTGCCAGCAGTGAAGGAATTGCAGGGATGGAGACCCAGTACTTC.

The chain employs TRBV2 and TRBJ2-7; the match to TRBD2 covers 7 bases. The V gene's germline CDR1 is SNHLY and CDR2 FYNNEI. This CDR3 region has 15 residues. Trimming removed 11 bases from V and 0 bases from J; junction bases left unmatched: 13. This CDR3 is CAGTSSGLFSYEQYF. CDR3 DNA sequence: TGTGCCGGTACCTCTAGCGGCCTTTTCTCCTACGAGCAGTACTTC.

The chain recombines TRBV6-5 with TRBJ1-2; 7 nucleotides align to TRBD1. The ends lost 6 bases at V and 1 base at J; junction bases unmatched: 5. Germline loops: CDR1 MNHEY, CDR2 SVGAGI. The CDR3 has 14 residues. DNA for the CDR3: TGTGCCAGCAGCGGGGACAGCGGTAACTATGGCTACACCTTC. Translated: CASSGDSGNYGYTF.